This T cell receptor (beta chain) was sequenced in a study of blood T cell repertoires in COVID-19. This clone was detected many times. TCRdb's table, derived via immunoSEQ multiplex PCR, lists solely in-frame clones and lacks some. In the table there are about 70,000 clones, 75% to 85% of which are singletons. The CDR3 loop spans 14 amino acids. The germline V gene encodes CDR1 MNHEY and CDR2 SMNVEV (reference sequence). Trimming shortened V by 5 bases and J by 11 bases, and 21 bases separated the two germline ends. The clonotype originates from a man between 65 and 79 years old who had recovered from COVID-19. This chain uses TRBV27 with TRBJ1-1; tentatively, D is TRBD1 (6 bases). The sample comprised peripheral blood. The CDR3 loop is CASSRPGAGESAFF. As DNA, the CDR3 is TGTGCCAGCAGTCGACCAGGGGCTGGGGAGAGCGCTTTCTTT.